This T cell receptor beta chain came from a study of blood T cells in healthy people across ages. Study-level points and caveats: Any changes in expanded clonotypes were possibly confounded, as donor CMV status remained unknown.

Concerning this clonotype itself: Its matching antigen is unknown.

Using a J-beta primer mix together with a sample-barcoded 5' primer, a second PCR was run for about 6 to 12 cycles. From the 5' RACE reads, TCRdb called clonotypes with MiXCR, one entry per CDR3 protein. Of about 930,000 distinct CDR3 sequences in the sample, almost 30% were seen once. The CDR3 length is 16 residues. Looked up from germline, CDR1 is SGHRS and CDR2 is YFSETQ. J gave up 6 bases and V 5 bases, and 10 bases lay outside the gene matches. The same specimen was also included in a second study, on T cells of mothers and their children. That source adds: In unrelated and related pairs, TCR recombination output is shaped in a similar way by thymic selection. No persistent microchimeric T cell clones were detected at around 100 clones per million clonotypes sensitivity.

The chain is built from TRBV5-1 and TRBJ1-6, with 8 positions matching TRBD1. This clonotype was sampled from a woman aged 40 to 50 in good health. Sequencing was carried out using blood. The CDR3 DNA reads as TGCGCCAGCAGTTTGACAGGGGTGTATGGTAATTCACCCCTCCACTTT. Protein: CASSLTGVYGNSPLHF.